This TCR beta chain was identified during a study of tumor-infiltrating lymphocytes in primary liver carcinoma (dated by TCRdb to the late 2010s). Describing the broader study: Hepatocellular carcinoma (four) or combined HCC and intrahepatic cholangiocarcinoma (one) was present in the five patients, who were three men and two women aged 30 to 69 years. The tumors of the five patients were staged as T1-T3 N0M0, with maximum diameters ranging from roughly 4.2 to 10 cm. Each sample produced roughly 3.65 to 7.5 million productive TCRbeta reads, and read depth showed no significant difference between tissue types. For each liver tumor, the study sampled five regions along with adjacent normal tissue and blood, and applied TCRbeta repertoire sequencing, expression microarrays and whole-exome sequencing. A total of 35 or so specimens from 5 patients underwent TCRbeta repertoire sequencing, comprising about 25 tumor regions, 5 adjacent noncancerous liver tissues and 5 peripheral blood samples. The 25 to 30 tumor region samples were profiled with Agilent mRNA microarrays so that TCRbeta repertoire diversity could be related to the local molecular phenotype. High reproducibility was observed for the technical replicate repertoires, with mean shared-clone rates approximately 0.92 and correlation coefficients above 0.95.

Points the paper makes about the study in general: Only about 7.5-24% of top clones were present in all five regions of a tumor, suggesting spatial heterogeneity of tumor-infiltrating T cells. Since the samples were bulk and unsorted, there was no way to compare CD4+ and CD8+ T cell repertoires. The study included only five patients, and the authors note findings should be validated in a larger study. Repertoire overlap was found to be higher between tumor regions (mean approximately 36%) than between tumor-adjacent (around 17%) or tumor-blood (about 14%) pairs, consistent with antigen-driven expansion. Only the TCR beta chain was sequenced, which likely underestimates true repertoire diversity because unpaired alpha chains were not captured. The top 250 clones made up a significantly larger repertoire fraction in tumors than in blood (p = 0.039).

Total RNA and DNA were co-extracted without cell sorting from around 20-30 mg of bulk tissue using the AllPrep DNA/RNA mini kit. Surgical resection was performed in China between late 2015 and early 2016 on about five patients with histopathologically diagnosed primary liver carcinoma. Patients had chronic HBV infection and were treatment-naive at sampling. Each tumor was sampled at five spatially separated regions: the tumor centre plus the superior, inferior, left-lateral and right-lateral poles. More than 75% viable tumor cells were found by histology in every tumor sample. Fresh tumor and adjacent tissue pieces were bisected; one half was stored in RNAlater at -80°C, the other sent for histology. The CDR1 and CDR2 encoded by the germline V gene (reference sequence) are DFQATT and SNEGSKA. A distance of 14 bases separates the germline ends of V and J, which lose 3 bases and 4 bases respectively. The CDR3 has 14 amino acids, counting the end cysteine and phenylalanine. Only the CDR3 portion is preserved as DNA: 42 bases, with reading frame beginning at the first base.

Starting from approximately 0.5 ug total RNA, TCRbeta-specific cDNA was produced by reverse transcription with a constant-region primer and ProtoScript II reverse transcriptase. Three nested multiplex PCR rounds, following a slightly modified ARM-PCR procedure, were used to build the TCRbeta libraries. Multiplex TRBV1-TRBV30 forward primers and a Cbeta reverse primer were used in the first two PCR rounds, each of which was run for around 9 cycles. Sample barcodes and Illumina adapters were added in a final 25-cycle PCR using Deep VentR polymerase. Amplicons of 200-500 bp were gel-purified with a QIAquick gel extraction kit before sequencing. An Illumina HiSeq 2500 was used to sequence the TCRbeta amplicons with 250-bp paired-end reads. Per the original workflow: Trimmomatic v0.33 was used to quality-trim the reads, and FLASH v1.2.11 was used to merge paired reads so that full CDR3 sequences could be recovered. V, D and J germline segments were assigned to the rearranged TCRbeta sequences using MiGEC v1.2.1b. Clonotype statistics and Shannon-Wiener diversity indices were computed with VDJtools v1.0.0. Except for diversity analysis, only each sample's 250 most abundant clonotypes were used in subsequent analyses to reduce sampling bias. In TCRdb, the public reads were trimmed at Q25 with fastp and aligned with MiXCR, with productive beta chains retained. Rows are combined by CDR3 protein, so each entry shows the most common genes and DNA. The V and J calls reflect TCRdb's pipeline rather than the authors' work. Recorded for this sample are around 80,000 distinct CDR3 sequences; 65% to 80% of them occurred a single time. The ten top clones hold less than 20% of the sample.

Worth noting for this clonotype: The antigen it binds to is not known. Base qualities are not recorded, but no much larger clone differs from it by a single base.

This clonotype was sampled from a middle-aged man with primary liver carcinoma and hepatitis B virus infection. Here the chain combines TRBV20-1 and TRBJ2-3; TRBD2 is possibly the D segment (5 matching bases). What was sequenced was liver tumor tissue from sampling region 1. Interpreted using the paper, the cell subset or site label stands for: tumor region T1, superior pole. The bases read TGCAGTGCTAGTCAAGAGGGAGTTCCAGATACGCAGTATTTT. Translated, this is CSASQEGVPDTQYF.